A selection of T cell receptor beta chains follows, all from one sample in a study of T-cell memory formation after mild COVID-19. One entry per CDR3 protein results from TCRdb running MiXCR on the 5' RACE reads. This table holds 470,000 or so distinct CDR3 sequences, approximately 18% found once. Sequencing used PBMCs or a T cell subset sorted from them (not recorded which). These receptors originate from a man in his late teens or twenties who had mild COVID-19 (a few samples of this study predate the infection). Cell type and time point are not known. The CDR3 runs from the conserved cysteine through the conserved F or W. A D gene is named only where the DNA matches it firmly.

CDR3aa,d_gene,v_gene
CSARVGGVDTQYF,.,TRBV20-1
CASSLFSGTGNEQFF,TRBD1,TRBV7-2
CASSLASRGDRGGYTF,TRBD1,TRBV7-8
CASSPTQGREQYF,.,TRBV18
CATSPAGKGETQYF,.,TRBV24-1
CASSFQPRETQYF,.,TRBV28
CASSPKTGTYGYTF,.,TRBV9
CASSSAVGLAGGGYNEQFF,TRBD2,TRBV7-2
CASSLGQGAGEQYF,TRBD1,TRBV7-2
CASSQSGPNEQFF,.,TRBV14
CSAEWVSGQPQHF,.,TRBV20-1
CATSGGEEETQYF,TRBD2,TRBV10-3
CASGGGGQGNTEAFF,TRBD1,TRBV28
CASSLTSDSLYGYTF,.,TRBV7-6
CGFGGSNQPQHF,.,TRBV28
CAAANPGAGYNEQFF,.,TRBV27
CASSLGTAGEETQYF,TRBD2,TRBV5-1
CASSYSGTAYGYTF,TRBD1,TRBV6-5
CASRSGSSYNEQFF,.,TRBV12-3/TRBV12-4
CASSLRWGRDQPQHF,.,TRBV27
CASLGQMNTGELFF,TRBD1,TRBV18
CASSQGQGNREQFF,TRBD1,TRBV6-5
CASSLQDRGLSPLHF,TRBD1,TRBV4-3
CAISESRVGVDTQYF,.,TRBV10-3
CASSLRYSNQPQHF,.,TRBV5-5
CASSGDGATNEKLFF,.,TRBV5-1